Below, 18 T cell receptor beta chains from the same sample are listed, as sequenced in a study of blood T cell repertoires in COVID-19. The repertoire was sequenced with immunoSEQ multiplex PCR; TCRdb's copy has only in-frame clones and lacks some. The sample lists some 260,000 clones; roughly 90% were seen once. What was sequenced was peripheral blood. Receptors originate from a woman aged 25 to 39 with acute or convalescent COVID-19.

The chain couples TRBV19 to TRBJ2-7; 9 nucleotides agree with TRBD1. CDR3 length: 15 amino acids. J was trimmed by 7 bases and V by 4 bases; bases with no gene match: 11. From germline, CDR1 is LNHDA and CDR2 SQIVND (reference sequence). The CDR3 spells CASSTGQGRGSEQYF. CDR3 nucleotides: TGTGCCAGTAGTACGGGACAGGGCCGAGGTAGTGAGCAGTACTTC.

V and J are TRBV19 and TRBJ1-1; weak D call: TRBD1 (5 bases). This CDR3 region has 16 residues. Between the trimmed V and J ends, which lost 4 bases and 11 bases, there was a span of 26 bases. Germline values: CDR1 LNHDA, CDR2 SQIVND (reference sequence). The CDR3 protein is CASSTERSRERVAAFF. The CDR3 bases are TGTGCCAGTAGTACCGAAAGGAGCAGGGAAAGGGTTGCGGCTTTCTTT.

The rearrangement links TRBV7-3 to TRBJ2-5, with TRBD1 matching over 9 bases. With V trimmed by 5 bases and J by 2 bases, 3 bases remained unmatched. Germline lookup yields CDR1 SGHTA and CDR2 FQGTGA. This CDR3 is 14 amino acids long. In nucleotides, the CDR3 is TGTGCCAGCAGCCGGGACAGGGCTCAAGAGACCCAGTACTTC. This translates into CASSRDRAQETQYF.

This chain joins TRBV6-2 or TRBV6-3 and TRBJ2-5, with 8 bases that match TRBD2. The germline V gene encodes CDR1 MNHEY and CDR2 SVGEGT. J gave up 1 base and V 0 bases, and 1 base lay outside the gene matches. The CDR3 consists of 15 residues. The CDR3 here is CASSYSLAAQETQYF. DNA of the CDR3: TGTGCCAGCAGTTACTCACTAGCGGCCCAAGAGACCCAGTACTTC.

The count of this clone is one. V usage is TRBV5-6 and J usage is TRBJ1-2, with D maybe TRBD1 (5 bases). The V end was cut by 4 bases, the J end by 5 bases, with 15 bases between. Per the germline V gene, CDR1 is SGHDT and CDR2 is YYEEEE. The CDR3 covers 14 residues. CDR3 residues: CASSVVGQPYGYTF. The CDR3 DNA is TGTGCCAGCAGCGTCGTGGGGCAGCCATATGGCTACACCTTC.

The chain uses TRBV2 and TRBJ2-7; a weak D match, TRBD1 (5 bases). The CDR3 is 17 residues long. V was clipped by 4 bases and J by 2 bases, with 21 bases between them. Germline-derived CDR1 and CDR2 are SNHLY and FYNNEI. CDR3 in DNA: TGTGCCAGCAGTGTTGGTAAGGCAGGGTGGATGACCTACGAGCAGTACTTC. Protein: CASSVGKAGWMTYEQYF.

The chain recombines TRBV19 with TRBJ2-6; TRBD1 might be the D (6 bases). The V gene lost 10 bases and the J gene lost 0 bases, with 19 bases spanning the gap. CDR1 is LNHDA, CDR2 SQIVND, per germline (reference sequence). This CDR3 is 17 amino acids long. The chain's CDR3 is CATQSTGTYSGANVLTF. The CDR3 region has the DNA TGTGCCACACAGAGTACAGGGACCTACTCTGGGGCCAACGTCCTGACTTTC.

This chain uses TRBV5-6 with TRBJ1-3; D gene ambiguous. The V gene's germline CDR1 is SGHDT and CDR2 YYEEEE. The CDR3 covers 15 residues. Trimming removed 0 bases from V and 0 bases from J, with 7 bases in between. The CDR3, as DNA: TGTGCCAGCAGCTTGGTCGGGAGCTCTGGAAACACCATATATTTT. Amino acid sequence: CASSLVGSSGNTIYF.

The chain employs TRBV29-1 and TRBJ2-3; 9 bases map to TRBD1. The trim removed 6 bases at V and 5 bases at J, leaving 9 bases unmatched. The CDR3 contains 14 residues. The germline V gene has CDR1 SQVTM and CDR2 ANQGSEA. CDR3 bases: TGCAGCGTGGGAGGACAGGGGAAGAAAGATACGCAGTATTTT. Translating it yields CSVGGQGKKDTQYF.

On this clone itself: The sample contains more than one DNA sequence encoding this CDR3. The chain links TRBV5-4 to TRBJ2-3; a possible D gene is TRBD2 (5 bases). Trimming removed 4 bases at V and 3 bases at J, with 6 bases between. CDR3 length: 12 residues. Per germline, CDR1 SGHNT and CDR2 YYREEE (reference sequence). CDR3 in amino acids: CASSRTTDTQYF. DNA of the CDR3: TGTGCCAGCAGCCGGACTACAGATACGCAGTATTTT.

Notes on this clone: Other nucleotide sequences in the sample specify the same CDR3. This chain uses TRBV19 with TRBJ2-7; a weak D match, TRBD2 (5 bases). This CDR3 is 14 amino acids long. Trimming shortened V by 3 bases and J by 3 bases, and 12 bases separated the two germline ends. The germline V gene has CDR1 LNHDA and CDR2 SQIVND (reference sequence). This CDR3 is CASSIGLADYEQYF. Here the CDR3 DNA reads TGTGCCAGTAGTATTGGGCTAGCAGACTACGAGCAGTACTTC.

The V gene is TRBV7-6, the J gene TRBJ2-2, with TRBD2 matching over 13 bases. Looked up from germline, CDR1 is SGHVS and CDR2 is FNYEAQ. V shed 5 bases and J 1 base; nucleotides not matched to a gene: 1. CDR3 size: 16 residues. The CDR3 loop is CASSRTSGRNTGELFF. DNA for the CDR3: TGTGCCAGCAGCCGGACTAGCGGGAGGAACACCGGGGAGCTGTTTTTT.

The chain combines TRBV12-3 or TRBV12-4 with TRBJ2-7, with D perhaps matching TRBD1 (5 bases). With 4 bases removed from V and 4 bases from J, the gap between germline ends came to 8 bases. CDR3 length: 12 residues. The CDR3 reads CASSYRSYEQYF. As DNA, the CDR3 is TGTGCCAGCAGTTACAGGTCATACGAGCAGTACTTC.

The gene calls are TRBV10-1 and TRBJ1-2; D remains unclear. The CDR3 covers 16 residues. The V end was cut by 0 bases, the J end by 4 bases, with 15 bases between. The V gene's germline CDR1 is WNHNN and CDR2 SYGVQD (reference sequence). CDR3 sequence (DNA): TGCGCCAGCAGTGAGTCCGGTAAGGAGGCCAGCTATGGCTACACCTTC. Translated: CASSESGKEASYGYTF.

This chain joins TRBV7-2 and TRBJ2-7, with unresolved D. The V gene lost 5 bases and the J gene lost 4 bases, with 18 bases spanning the gap. This CDR3 comprises 15 residues. Per germline, CDR1 SGHTA and CDR2 FQGNSA. Written as DNA, the CDR3 is TGTGCCAGCAGCAAAGCGTGGCGGAGCCCTTACGAGCAGTACTTC. As protein: CASSKAWRSPYEQYF.

This sequence joins TRBV24-1 and TRBJ2-2, with a weak D call TRBD2 (6 bases). The CDR3 spans 15 residues. The V end was cut by 0 bases, the J end by 6 bases, with 10 bases between. The germline V gene encodes CDR1 KGHDR and CDR2 SFDVKD. The CDR3 spells CATSDLQLAAGELFF. The DNA for the CDR3 is TGTGCCACCAGTGATTTGCAACTAGCCGCCGGGGAGCTGTTTTTT.

The gene calls are TRBV4-1 and TRBJ2-3; 7 bases align to TRBD1. This CDR3 comprises 15 residues. Trimming took 4 bases from V and 4 from J; bases not matched to a gene: 8. CDR1 is MGHRA, CDR2 YSYEKL, per germline. CDR3 in amino acids: CASSPMTGIADTQYF. CDR3 nucleotide sequence: TGCGCCAGCAGCCCCATGACAGGGATCGCAGATACGCAGTATTTT.

The chain joins TRBV21-1 to TRBJ2-1; the D segment call TRBD1 is taken from the table without a DNA check. TRBV21-1 is listed as a pseudogene. The CDR3 length is 20 residues. The CDR3, as DNA: TGTGCCAGCAGCAAACCCCACGGGCCCACAGGGCCCCACCCTGACAATGAGCAGTTCTTC. Amino acid sequence: CASSKPHGPTGPHPDNEQFF.